This is a list of T cell receptor beta chains from one sample in a study of blood T cell repertoires in COVID-19. Some clones are missing from TCRdb's copy, which holds only in-frame ones; the method was immunoSEQ multiplex PCR. Of a few hundred thousand clones listed, approximately 85% are singletons. Sequencing used PBMCs or T cells enriched from blood (not recorded which). The source of these receptors is a woman in her forties or fifties who had been exposed to COVID-19. Both conserved end residues are part of each CDR3. The D gene is left open where the match is weak. Some rows mark clone size as missing; the rest say once, few, many or name a class of expanded clone.

v_call	clone_size	j_call	d_call	cdr3_nt	cdr3_aa
TRBV12-5	NA	TRBJ1-5	NA	TGTGCTAGTGGTTTCCAACAGCCCCAGCATTTT	CASGFQQPQHF
TRBV11-2	NA	TRBJ1-2	TRBD1	TGTGCCAGCAGCTTAGATCAGGACAGGGGTGGCTACACCTTC	CASSLDQDRGGYTF
TRBV4-2	NA	TRBJ1-2	NA	TGTGCCAGCAGCCAGGGAGGGGTCGACTATGGCTACACCTTC	CASSQGGVDYGYTF
TRBV19	NA	TRBJ1-1	NA	TGTGCCAGTAAATTAGATCGGTCCTTAGAAGCTTTCTTT	CASKLDRSLEAFF
TRBV5-4	NA	TRBJ2-1	TRBD2	TGTGCCAGCACCAGCGGGGGGACATACAATGAGCAGTTCTTC	CASTSGGTYNEQFF
TRBV6-2/TRBV6-3	NA	TRBJ2-2	TRBD2	TGTGCCAGCAGTTACTCTAGCGGGGTTAACACCGGGGAGCTGTTTTTT	CASSYSSGVNTGELFF
TRBV6-4	NA	TRBJ2-1	NA	TGTGCCACGAAGCGTGGTTCAGGGTATGAGCAGTTCTTC	CATKRGSGYEQFF
TRBV6-1	NA	TRBJ1-3	NA	TGTGCCAGCAGTGAAGAAGAAGGGGCAGGAAACACCATATATTTT	CASSEEEGAGNTIYF
TRBV4-2	NA	TRBJ2-3	TRBD2	TGTGCCAGCAGCCAAGAGGGAACAGCGGGGTCAGATACGCAGTATTTT	CASSQEGTAGSDTQYF
TRBV10-2	once	TRBJ2-2	NA	TGCGCCAGCAGTGAAGACTTACCGGGCGGGGAGCTGTTTTTT	CASSEDLPGGELFF
TRBV9	NA	TRBJ2-7	TRBD2	TGTGCCAGCAGCCCCCGAAGCGGGGGGACCGTATACGAGCAGTACTTC	CASSPRSGGTVYEQYF
TRBV20-1	NA	TRBJ2-5	NA	TGCAGTGTAAACCAAGAGACCCAGTACTTC	CSVNQETQYF
TRBV12-3/TRBV12-4	few	TRBJ1-1	NA	TGTGCCAGCAGTCGAACTCTCAGGGGAGAAGCTTTCTTT	CASSRTLRGEAFF
TRBV19	NA	TRBJ2-7	TRBD2	TGTGCCAGTAGTATAGCAGCGGGGGAGTACGAGCAGTACTTC	CASSIAAGEYEQYF
TRBV6-1	NA	TRBJ2-5	TRBD2	TGTGCCAGCAGTGAAGGGGTCTTAGCGGGGGCCCGGGAGACCCAGTACTTC	CASSEGVLAGARETQYF
TRBV3-1/TRBV3-2	NA	TRBJ2-3	NA	TGTGCCAGCAGCCCTCGGCAGGGAAATACGCAGTATTTT	CASSPRQGNTQYF
TRBV7-8	few	TRBJ2-7	NA	TGTGCCAGCGGACCCGGGACACTTACTCTAGGCTACGAGCAGTACTTC	CASGPGTLTLGYEQYF
TRBV2	NA	TRBJ2-1	NA	TGTGCCAGCAGTGAAGAGGGGTATGAGCAGTTCTTC	CASSEEGYEQFF
TRBV6-2/TRBV6-3	NA	TRBJ1-2	TRBD1	TGTGCCAGCAGTCCAGACAGGGCCTATGGCTACACCTTC	CASSPDRAYGYTF
TRBV7-2	few	TRBJ2-2	NA	TGTGCCAGCACAATAGGCTTGGGGGCCGTCGGGGAGCTGTTTTTT	CASTIGLGAVGELFF
TRBV6-6	once	TRBJ1-1	NA	TGTGCCAGCAGTTACTCCATCCCCAGGGGGAACACTGAAGCTTTCTTT	CASSYSIPRGNTEAFF
TRBV30	NA	TRBJ2-3	TRBD1	TGTGCCTGGAGTGGACAGGGTTTCGGCACAGATACGCAGTATTTT	CAWSGQGFGTDTQYF
TRBV19	NA	TRBJ1-5	NA	TGTGCCAGTAGTATGTGGAAGGGGAGCAATCAGCCCCAGCATTTT	CASSMWKGSNQPQHF
TRBV10-3	NA	TRBJ1-5	NA	TGTGCCATCAATAGGGATGGAGGGAATCAGCCCCAGCATTTT	CAINRDGGNQPQHF
TRBV5-6	NA	TRBJ1-2	TRBD1	TGTGCCAGCAGCGCACCTACAGGGGGCCTAGGCTACACCTTC	CASSAPTGGLGYTF
TRBV5-1	once	TRBJ1-3	TRBD1	TGCGCCAGCAGCTCTGGGACAGACGGAAACACCATATATTTT	CASSSGTDGNTIYF
TRBV29-1	NA	TRBJ1-1	NA	TGCAGCGTTGATTACGGGGGGAACACTGAAGCTTTCTTT	CSVDYGGNTEAFF
TRBV6-8	NA	TRBJ2-7	NA	TGTGCCAGCAGTTTCCTTTCCTTGGTGGCCTCCTACGAGCAGTACTTC	CASSFLSLVASYEQYF
TRBV5-6	NA	TRBJ1-3	NA	TGTGCCAGCAGCTTTTATAGATCCGGTGGAAACACCATATATTTT	CASSFYRSGGNTIYF
TRBV9	NA	TRBJ1-1	NA	TGTGCCAGCAGCGTTGACTTAGACAGGTCACGGGGAGCTTTCTTT	CASSVDLDRSRGAFF